Listed here are 6 T cell receptor beta chains from one sample, sequenced in a study of post-analysis software for immune sequencing data. General study findings and limits: There were about 5 TRBV segments more frequent in patients than controls, and TRBV5-6, TRBV5-1 and TRBV20-1 were among them.

Tagging with unique molecular identifiers was a feature of the TCR beta cDNA libraries. TCRdb redid the calling of the PCR reads with MiXCR, one entry per CDR3 protein. Of 750,000 to 950,000 distinct CDR3 sequences listed, under 70% are singletons. These TCRs' antigens remain unknown. Input material: blood. Every receptor here comes from a girl aged 10 to 17 with multiple sclerosis.

The gene calls are TRBV29-1 and TRBJ1-1; 10 positions agree with TRBD1. The CDR3 spans 13 residues. V gave up 7 bases and J gave up 0 bases; unmatched junction bases: 2. The germline CDR1 and CDR2 sequences are SQVTM and ANQGSEA. The DNA of the CDR3 is TGCAGCGCAGGGACAGGGGTGAACACTGAAGCTTTCTTT. It encodes CSAGTGVNTEAFF.

The gene calls are TRBV29-1 and TRBJ1-2, with D possibly matching TRBD1 (5 bases). Trimming pared 3 bases from V and 3 bases from J, leaving 14 bases between. Germline assignment: CDR1 SQVTM and CDR2 ANQGSEA. This CDR3 contains 14 residues. The CDR3 protein is CSVDEQEDYYGYTF. The CDR3 DNA reads TGCAGCGTTGATGAACAGGAAGATTACTATGGCTACACCTTC.

The sample holds a few counts of this clonotype. The chain is built from TRBV20-1 and TRBJ2-7; D is unclear. The DNA end favors TRBJ2-5, so the J call may be wrong. This CDR3 has 12 amino acids. Germline V gene data show CDR1 as DFQATT and CDR2 as SNEGSKA (reference sequence). CDR3 sequence: CSASGGIETQYF. The CDR3, as DNA: TGCAGTGCTAGCGGTGGCATCGAGACCCAGTACTTC.

The rearrangement links TRBV27 to TRBJ2-1; no reliable D call. The CDR3 extends over 15 amino acids. The V end was cut by 9 bases, the J end by 5 bases, with 20 bases between. CDR1 is MNHEY, CDR2 SMNVEV, per germline (reference sequence). The CDR3 loop reads CASSLFNRLDNEQFF. DNA of the CDR3: TGTGCCAGTAGTCTATTTAATCGTTTGGACAATGAGCAGTTCTTC.

The J gene is TRBJ2-1, the V gene TRBV7-2; a weak D match, TRBD1 (6 bases). The length of the CDR3 is 14 residues. V dropped 1 base and J dropped 9 bases, with 13 bases sitting between them. Germline values: CDR1 SGHTA, CDR2 FQGNSA. Written as DNA, the CDR3 is TGTGCCAGCAGCTTAGGAGGGGGTCTGAGTGAGCAGTTCTTC. Protein sequence: CASSLGGGLSEQFF.

The genes are TRBV29-1 and TRBJ2-4, with a tentative D call TRBD2 (5 bases). Trimming took 3 bases from V and 13 from J, leaving 10 bases between them. CDR1 is SQVTM and CDR2 is ANQGSEA in the germline V gene. The CDR3 loop spans 10 amino acids. The CDR3 nucleotides read TGCAGCGTTGATTATGGGGAGCAGTACTTC. As protein: CSVDYGEQYF. The whole variable domain, filled in from reference TRBV29-1 and TRBJ2-4, reads SAVISQKPSRDICQRGTSLTIQCQVDSQVTMMFWYRQQPGQSLTLIATANQGSEATYESGFVIDKFPISRPNLTFSTLTVSNMSPEDSSIYLCSVDYGEQYFGAGTRLSVL.